This T cell receptor beta chain was identified during a study of a mutant IDH1 vaccine in newly diagnosed glioma (dated by TCRdb to the early 2020s). Concerning the study at large: Vaccination started 4-6 weeks after radiotherapy alone, or was given together with temozolomide cycles in the groups whose treatment included chemotherapy. Of the roughly 32 patients who were treated, around 62% were male and about 40% were female, and the mean age was roughly 40 years. Prior to enrollment, patients had been given standard therapy consisting of radiotherapy alone, temozolomide alone, or radiochemotherapy with temozolomide, with the combination given to most patients. The week-35 safety follow-up was designated visit V12, and the week-47 end of study was designated visit V13. Peripheral blood was drawn at six visits: V03 (baseline), V05, V07, V10, V12 and V13. Longitudinal TCRB deep sequencing was done for roughly 23 treated patients, wherever samples were available for exploratory analyses.

The receptor library was made with the immunoSEQ multiplex PCR assay. Following the manufacturer's protocol, the hsTCRB Kit was used to amplify rearranged TCR beta chain sequences. Sequencing of TCRB libraries was carried out on an Illumina MiSeq. The paper's data handling went like this. Demultiplexing, trimming and gene mapping were performed with the kit vendor's proprietary platform. Entries here come from immuneACCESS through TCRdb and include only in-frame sequences with V and J called. Some clones fail to appear in such tables; in the studies checked, an unresolved V gene covers under half of the shortfall, and the cause of the remainder is unknown. The DNA was the basis for D and trimming; V, J and clone size are from that table. Counted in this sample were about 60,000 clones; about 90% of them appeared once. 1.6% of the sample is held by the ten biggest clonotypes. The sample's time point label, in plain terms: week 35, safety follow-up. Each vaccine dose, consisting of 300 ug of a 20-mer mutant IDH1 peptide in Montanide, was administered subcutaneously with topical imiquimod. Eight vaccinations were administered to patients in weeks 1, 3, 5, 7, 11, 15, 19 and 23, corresponding to visits V03 through V10. Newly diagnosed WHO grade 3 or 4 IDH1-mutant astrocytomas showing loss of nuclear ATRX were present in the donors. The samples were drawn from NOA16, a multicentre, single-arm, open-label phase I trial in Germany that tested a mutant IDH1 peptide vaccine in humans for the first time. The DNeasy Blood and Tissue Kit was used to extract genomic DNA from EDTA blood for TCRB sequencing.

This clone showed up just once. It has no known antigen specificity. No per-base quality is available; no much larger clone lies one base away. The research as a whole found: Immune responses induced by the vaccine were seen in over 80% of patients across multiple MHC alleles. Selection of PBMC samples for TCRB deep sequencing was based on availability. The authors noted that analyses of patient blood samples could not be reproduced because of sample limitations. Pseudoprogression appeared unrelated to alterations in the top peripheral T cell clonotypes detected by TCRB sequencing.

The starting material was PBMCs, obtained from a glioma patient whose treatment included an IDH1 peptide vaccine. The sequence came from a man in his forties or fifties with glioma.

CDR3 sequence: CASSERGRETQYF. The bases are TGTGCCAGTAGTGAGAGGGGAAGGGAGACCCAGTACTTC. The chain was built from TRBV19 and TRBJ2-5; the D gene could be either TRBD1 or TRBD2, each agreeing at 5 bases. CDR1 and CDR2 (LNHDA, SQIVND) derive from the germline V gene (reference sequence). V and J are truncated by 5 bases and 5 bases respectively, leaving an intervening sequence of 12 bases. Spanning cysteine to phenylalanine, the CDR3 consists of 13 amino acids. Only CDR3 DNA remains: 39 bases, in frame from the first base.